The 26 T cell receptor beta chains in this list originate from one sample, sequenced in a study of blood T cell repertoires in COVID-19. Profiling relied on immunoSEQ multiplex PCR, and the TCRdb table lists in-frame clones only, not all of them. The profile shows approximately 160,000 clones, 80% to 90% of them singletons. The sample was peripheral blood. The origin of the receptors is a woman of 80 years or more with acute or convalescent COVID-19.

This chain uses TRBV6-5 with TRBJ2-2; D might be TRBD1 (6 bases). The V end lost 6 bases, the J end lost 4 bases, and 12 bases lay between the germline ends. Germline loops: CDR1 MNHEY, CDR2 SVGAGI. The CDR3 loop spans 14 amino acids. CDR3 sequence: CASRKTGSTGELFF. The CDR3 DNA reads TGTGCCAGCAGGAAAACAGGGTCCACCGGGGAGCTGTTTTTT.

The chain combines TRBV14 with TRBJ1-4; D remains unclear. The V end lost 4 bases, the J end lost 5 bases, and 8 bases lay between the germline ends. CDR1 is SGHDN, CDR2 FVKESK, per germline. This CDR3 is built from 13 residues. DNA for the CDR3: TGTGCCAGCAGCCGGGGAGGAAATGAAAAACTGTTTTTT. Translating gives CASSRGGNEKLFF.

The J gene is TRBJ1-3, the V gene TRBV2; 10 bases are a match to TRBD1. The V gene end was trimmed by 6 bases and the J gene end by 4 bases; junction bases not matched to a gene: 15. Germline values: CDR1 SNHLY, CDR2 FYNNEI. This CDR3 comprises 18 residues. CDR3 residues: CASSRTTGGRLPGNTIYF. The CDR3 bases are TGTGCCAGCAGCCGAACGACAGGGGGCCGTTTACCCGGAAACACCATATATTTT.

The chain has TRBV27 and TRBJ1-1; 8 bases fit TRBD1. The CDR3 loop spans 14 amino acids. CDR1 is MNHEY, CDR2 SMNVEV, per germline (reference sequence). V trimming: 6 bases; J trimming: 5 bases; junction bases outside the gene matches: 8. CDR3 protein: CASRLDRGGTEAFF. The DNA of the CDR3 is TGTGCCAGCAGATTAGACAGGGGCGGAACTGAAGCTTTCTTT.

About this clone: Other nucleotide sequences from this sample produce the same CDR3. V usage is TRBV6-5 and J usage is TRBJ2-7; the D gene is possibly TRBD2 (6 bases). The V gene's germline CDR1 is MNHEY and CDR2 SVGAGI. Trimming removed 2 bases from V and 4 bases from J, with 12 bases in between. This CDR3 is 14 amino acids long. The CDR3 region is CASSYRGIRYEQYF. CDR3 nucleotides: TGTGCCAGCAGTTACCGCGGGATTCGGTACGAGCAGTACTTC.

This clone was found a few times. The V and J genes are TRBV5-1 and TRBJ2-3; 8 nucleotides match TRBD2. The CDR3 extends over 16 amino acids. The germline gives CDR1 SGHRS, CDR2 YFSETQ. The trim removed 7 bases at V and 3 bases at J, leaving 13 bases unmatched. CDR3 bases: TGCGCCAGCCGCGGATTAGCGGGACATTTGACAGATACGCAGTATTTT. Protein sequence: CASRGLAGHLTDTQYF.

The chain couples TRBV30 to TRBJ2-3; a possible D gene is TRBD1 (5 bases). The ends were cut back, 2 bases at V and 6 bases at J, with 15 bases in the middle. CDR3 length: 14 residues. The germline gives CDR1 GTSNPN, CDR2 SVGIG (reference sequence). The CDR3 region is CAWSPGFWGDTQYF. The CDR3 nucleotides are TGTGCCTGGAGTCCAGGGTTCTGGGGCGATACGCAGTATTTT. The whole variable domain, filled in from reference TRBV30 and TRBJ2-3, reads SQTIHQWPATLVQPVGSPLSLECTVEGTSNPNLYWYRQAAGRGLQLLFYSVGIGQISSEVPQNLSASRPQDRQFILSSKKLLLSDSGFYLCAWSPGFWGDTQYFGPGTRLTVL.

The chain carries TRBV7-2 and TRBJ2-1, with 7 bases identical to TRBD1. Trimming cost V 6 bases and J 0 bases; bases outside gene matches: 5. Per the germline V gene, CDR1 is SGHTA and CDR2 is FQGNSA. The CDR3 runs to 15 residues. The CDR3 region has the DNA TGTGCCAGCAGGTCTCCAGGGGGCTCCTACAATGAGCAGTTCTTC. It specifies CASRSPGGSYNEQFF.

The V and J genes are TRBV5-1 and TRBJ2-3, with 10 bases that match TRBD2. Germline CDR1 is SGHRS and CDR2 is YFSETQ. The CDR3 is made up of 16 amino acids. V lost 4 bases and J lost 6; bases outside the gene matches: 11. The CDR3 sequence is CASSVGASGSVDTQYF. The CDR3 DNA is TGCGCCAGCAGCGTGGGGGCTAGCGGGAGTGTGGATACGCAGTATTTT.

This sequence joins TRBV7-9 and TRBJ2-5, with a tentative D call TRBD2 (6 bases). Germline assignment: CDR1 SEHNR and CDR2 FQNEAQ (reference sequence). There are 13 residues in the CDR3. Trimming pared 5 bases from V and 3 bases from J, leaving 10 bases between. In nucleotides, the CDR3 is TGTGCCAGCAGCGCTCGGACTAAAGAGACCCAGTACTTC. It yields the protein CASSARTKETQYF.

This clone was found once. This chain connects TRBV2 to TRBJ2-1, with 10 bases that match TRBD1. V dropped 7 bases and J dropped 9; count of bases not matched to a gene: 6. CDR3 size: 13 residues. Per the germline V gene, CDR1 is SNHLY and CDR2 is FYNNEI. The chain's CDR3 is CASTLTGGFEQFF. The CDR3, as DNA: TGTGCCAGCACTCTGACAGGGGGCTTTGAGCAGTTCTTC.

This clone has just a few counts. The chain carries TRBV7-3 and TRBJ1-1; a weak D match, TRBD1 (5 bases). The CDR3 is 14 residues long. V was cut by 5 bases and J by 0 bases, with 10 bases left in between. Germline assignment: CDR1 SGHTA and CDR2 FQGTGA. CDR3 nucleotides: TGTGCCAGCAGCCCGGGGACTCTGAACACTGAAGCTTTCTTT. Encoded protein: CASSPGTLNTEAFF.

The chain is built from TRBV18 and TRBJ2-7, with TRBD2 matching over 13 bases. Germline CDR1 is KGHSH and CDR2 is LQKENI. This CDR3 region has 18 residues. V shed 0 bases, J shed 3 bases, and the junction held 8 bases outside the gene matches. CDR3 protein: CASSPPVGTSGKGYEQYF. The CDR3 DNA sequence: TGTGCCAGCTCACCACCGGTTGGGACTAGCGGGAAGGGCTACGAGCAGTACTTC.

CDR3 sequence reads: CATSDSRELTDTQYF. The CDR3 DNA reads TGTGCCACCAGTGATTCCCGGGAGCTGACAGATACGCAGTATTTT. The chain links TRBV24-1 to TRBJ2-3, with a weak D call TRBD2 (6 bases). The V and J ends lost 2 bases and 3 bases respectively, with 11 bases between them. The CDR3 totals 15 residues. Germline loops: CDR1 KGHDR, CDR2 SFDVKD.

This clone was seen only once. The rearrangement uses TRBV29-1 and TRBJ2-3, with 9 bases fitting TRBD2. V lost 5 bases, J lost 0 bases, and 6 bases stayed unmatched. CDR1 SQVTM and CDR2 ANQGSEA come from the germline V gene. This CDR3 comprises 15 residues. The CDR3 sequence: CSVLEAGGSTDTQYF. CDR3 bases: TGCAGCGTTCTGGAAGCGGGAGGAAGCACAGATACGCAGTATTTT.

This sequence joins TRBV15 and TRBJ2-5; maybe TRBD1 (6 bases). Germline V CDR1 and CDR2: LNHNV, YYDKDF (reference sequence). There are 14 residues in the CDR3. The germline V and J ends were trimmed by 0 bases and 5 bases, with 10 bases remaining between them. CDR3 amino acids: CATSRDPGEETQYF. The CDR3 DNA sequence: TGTGCCACCAGCAGAGATCCAGGGGAGGAGACCCAGTACTTC.

The rearrangement links TRBV10-1 to TRBJ1-4; 7 bases are shared with TRBD1. The CDR3 is 15 residues long. V shed 3 bases and J 7 bases; nucleotides not matched to a gene: 8. The germline CDR1 and CDR2 sequences are WNHNN and SYGVQD (reference sequence). CDR3 DNA sequence: TGCGCCAGCAGTGACCACAGGGGCGTAGGTGAAAAACTGTTTTTT. This translates into CASSDHRGVGEKLFF.

This rearrangement joins TRBV6-5 to TRBJ1-1, with D possibly being TRBD1 (6 bases). CDR3 size: 15 residues. CDR1 is MNHEY and CDR2 is SVGAGI in the germline V gene. The V end was cut by 5 bases, the J end by 7 bases, with 20 bases between. The CDR3 coding sequence is TGTGCCAGCAGTCAGAGAATACAGGGTTCTGGTGAAGCTTTCTTT. Its translation is CASSQRIQGSGEAFF.

The rearrangement links TRBV6-5 to TRBJ1-2, with D perhaps TRBD1 (6 bases). The CDR3 loop spans 15 amino acids. The germline V gene has CDR1 MNHEY and CDR2 SVGAGI. Trimming left V 8 bases short and J 2 bases short, with 18 bases between. The CDR3 loop reads CASARAGVDNYGYTF. The CDR3 DNA reads TGTGCCAGCGCACGGGCAGGGGTCGACAACTATGGCTACACCTTC.

J is TRBJ1-5 and V is TRBV29-1; D is perhaps TRBD1 (5 bases). The CDR3 loop spans 13 amino acids. The ends were cut back, 5 bases at V and 7 bases at J, with 15 bases in the middle. Per germline, CDR1 SQVTM and CDR2 ANQGSEA. The CDR3 coding sequence is TGCAGCGTTTATGGGGGGGGAGAACAGCCCCAGCATTTT. Protein product: CSVYGGGEQPQHF.

V is TRBV24-1 and J is TRBJ1-1; D is possibly TRBD1 (5 bases). Germline V gene lookup returns CDR1 KGHDR and CDR2 SFDVKD. The CDR3 sequence is 13 residues long. V was pared by 3 bases and J by 4 bases, with 8 bases between. In nucleotides, the CDR3 is TGTGCCACCAGTGATCCAGGGTTCACTGAAGCTTTCTTT. This gives the protein CATSDPGFTEAFF.

V usage is TRBV7-2 and J usage is TRBJ1-2, with TRBD1 matching 10 bases. This CDR3 has 17 residues. The germline V gene encodes CDR1 SGHTA and CDR2 FQGNSA. V shed 4 bases and J 3 bases; nucleotides not matched to a gene: 11. The CDR3: CASSSTSGQGSHYGYTF. In DNA, the CDR3 is TGTGCCAGCAGCTCAACCTCGGGACAGGGGAGCCACTATGGCTACACCTTC.

V and J are TRBV6-5 and TRBJ2-7; TRBD1 matches at 11 bases. There are 14 residues in the CDR3. V shed 8 bases, J shed 7 bases, and the junction held 10 bases outside the gene matches. The germline V gene encodes CDR1 MNHEY and CDR2 SVGAGI. CDR3 region: CASQGGQGVGEQYF. CDR3 bases: TGTGCCAGCCAAGGGGGACAGGGGGTAGGGGAGCAGTACTTC.

V gene TRBV7-2 combines with J gene TRBJ2-1; the match to TRBD2 covers 7 bases. The V gene's germline CDR1 is SGHTA and CDR2 FQGNSA. There are 14 residues in the CDR3. The J segment lost 7 bases and the V segment lost 4 bases, leaving 7 bases of the junction unmatched. The chain's CDR3 is CASSSRTSVNEQFF. The CDR3 DNA reads as TGTGCCAGCAGCTCCCGGACTAGTGTAAATGAGCAGTTCTTC.

The chain employs TRBV19 and TRBJ1-5; 9 bases map to TRBD1. Germline V lookup: CDR1 LNHDA, CDR2 SQIVND (reference sequence). With V trimmed by 5 bases and J by 7 bases, 15 bases remained unmatched. This CDR3 is built from 17 residues. The CDR3 protein is CASSWGAAGQGNQPQHF. DNA for the CDR3: TGTGCCAGTAGTTGGGGCGCCGCGGGACAGGGTAACCAGCCCCAGCATTTT.

The chain is built from TRBV27 and TRBJ1-6; 7 bases are a match to TRBD1. The CDR3 covers 15 residues. Per the germline V gene, CDR1 is MNHEY and CDR2 is SMNVEV (reference sequence). V lost 5 bases, J lost 8 bases, and 9 bases stayed unmatched. The CDR3 coding sequence is TGTGCCAGCAGTCAGACAGGGCCCCGTGATTCACCCCTCCACTTT. This sequence encodes CASSQTGPRDSPLHF.